These T cell receptor beta chains were read from a single sample in a study of blood T cell repertoires in COVID-19. Here immunoSEQ multiplex PCR was the method, and the copy in TCRdb shows in-frame clones only, minus some. The profile shows hundreds of thousands of clones, about 89% of them singletons. The sequencing sample was made of PBMCs or T cells enriched from blood (not recorded which). These receptor sequences come from a woman between 35 and 50 years old who had recovered from COVID-19. Each CDR3 is given with its conserved first and last residue. The D gene is left open where the match is weak. Clone size is given for some rows only: seen once, a few or many times, or a class if the clone is expanded.

D: NA
V: TRBV29-1
size: NA
J: TRBJ1-1
CDR3: CSADTEAFF
DNA: TGCAGCGCCGACACTGAAGCTTTCTTT

D: NA
V: TRBV2
size: NA
J: TRBJ1-2
CDR3: CASSLGGTNYGYTF
DNA: TGTGCCAGCAGCCTAGGGGGTACAAACTATGGCTACACCTTC

D: TRBD1
V: TRBV3-1/TRBV3-2
size: NA
J: TRBJ1-2
CDR3: CASSRGQGRTVSYTF
DNA: TGTGCCAGCAGCCGGGGACAGGGGAGGACGGTTAGCTACACCTTC

D: NA
V: TRBV11-3
size: NA
J: TRBJ1-1
CDR3: CASSRQAGEAFF
DNA: TGTGCCAGCAGCCGACAAGCGGGTGAAGCTTTCTTT

D: NA
V: TRBV24-1
size: NA
J: TRBJ2-7
CDR3: CATSEGTSYEQYF
DNA: TGTGCCACCAGTGAAGGGACTTCCTACGAGCAGTACTTC

D: TRBD1
V: TRBV29-1
size: few
J: TRBJ1-4
CDR3: CSVGGTGKQGGLFF
DNA: TGCAGCGTTGGAGGGACAGGGAAACAGGGAGGACTGTTTTTT

D: TRBD1
V: TRBV2
size: NA
J: TRBJ2-1
CDR3: CASSETGGPTDEQFF
DNA: TGTGCCAGCAGTGAAACAGGGGGCCCTACCGATGAGCAGTTCTTC

D: NA
V: TRBV5-1
size: NA
J: TRBJ1-1
CDR3: CASSSGTWAEAFF
DNA: TGCGCCAGCAGCTCTGGGACTTGGGCTGAAGCTTTCTTT

D: TRBD1
V: TRBV7-3
size: NA
J: TRBJ1-2
CDR3: CASSLQGGPSSGYTF
DNA: TGTGCCAGCAGCTTACAGGGGGGACCTTCAAGTGGCTACACCTTC

D: TRBD2
V: TRBV6-5
size: NA
J: TRBJ2-1
CDR3: CASRPSGVTYNEQFF
DNA: TGTGCCAGCAGGCCCAGCGGGGTCACATACAATGAGCAGTTCTTC